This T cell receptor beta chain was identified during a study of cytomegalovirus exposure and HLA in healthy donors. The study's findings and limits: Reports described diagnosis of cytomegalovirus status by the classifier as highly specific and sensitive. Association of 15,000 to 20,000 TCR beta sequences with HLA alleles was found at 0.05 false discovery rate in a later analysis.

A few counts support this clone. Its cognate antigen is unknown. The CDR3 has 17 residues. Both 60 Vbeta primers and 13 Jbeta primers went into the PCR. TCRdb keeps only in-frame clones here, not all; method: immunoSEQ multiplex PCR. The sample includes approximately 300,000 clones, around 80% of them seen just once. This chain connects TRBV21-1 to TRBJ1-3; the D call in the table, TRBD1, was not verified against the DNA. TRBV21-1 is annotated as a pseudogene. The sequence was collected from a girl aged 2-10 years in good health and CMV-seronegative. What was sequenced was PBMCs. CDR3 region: CASSKDGSRVTGNTIYF. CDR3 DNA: TGTGCCAGCAGCAAAGATGGAAGCAGGGTAACTGGAAACACCATATATTTT.